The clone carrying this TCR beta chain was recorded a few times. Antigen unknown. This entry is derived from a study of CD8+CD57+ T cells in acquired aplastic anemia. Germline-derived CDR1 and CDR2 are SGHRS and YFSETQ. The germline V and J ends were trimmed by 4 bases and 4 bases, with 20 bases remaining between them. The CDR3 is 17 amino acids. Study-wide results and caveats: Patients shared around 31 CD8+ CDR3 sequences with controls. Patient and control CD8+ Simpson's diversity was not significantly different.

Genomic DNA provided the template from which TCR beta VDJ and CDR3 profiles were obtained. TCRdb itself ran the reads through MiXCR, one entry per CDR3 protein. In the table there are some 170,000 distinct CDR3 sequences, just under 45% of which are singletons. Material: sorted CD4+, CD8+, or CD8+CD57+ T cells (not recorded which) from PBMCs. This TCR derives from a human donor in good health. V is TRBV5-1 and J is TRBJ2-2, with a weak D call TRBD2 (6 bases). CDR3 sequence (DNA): TGCGCCAGCAGCACCGCTAGCGAGAGTATCCTCACCGGGGAGCTGTTTTTT. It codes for CASSTASESILTGELFF.